The rows below give T cell receptor beta chains drawn from one sample of a study of CD8 T cells in Susac syndrome. Via MiXCR, TCRdb re-called the immunoSEQ multiplex PCR reads, giving one row per CDR3 protein. This sample has some 200,000 distinct CDR3 sequences, with approximately 95% found just once. The material sequenced was CD8+ T cells from PBMCs. Receptors were obtained from a human donor with Susac syndrome. Both conserved end residues are part of each CDR3. D genes are given only for firm matches. Where a row states a size, it is once, few, many or the class of an expanded clone; other rows omit it.

TRBD2	TRBJ2-1	TRBV6-5	.	TGTGCCAGCAGTCAGAGCGGGAATTCCTACAATGAGCAGTTCTTC	CASSQSGNSYNEQFF
TRBD2	TRBJ2-2	TRBV20-1	.	TGCAGTGCTAGACCGGGAGGGCCTACCGGGGAGCTGTTTTTT	CSARPGGPTGELFF
.	TRBJ2-7	TRBV15	few	TGTGCCACCAGCAGAGATGGCGAGCAGTACTTC	CATSRDGEQYF
TRBD1	TRBJ1-5	TRBV5-1	.	TGCGCCAGCAGCTTATTGCAGGGGGATCAGCCCCAGCATTTT	CASSLLQGDQPQHF
.	TRBJ1-1	TRBV2	.	TGTGCCGGGGCACGGGGGAACACTGAAGCTTTCTTT	CAGARGNTEAFF
.	TRBJ2-3	TRBV4-2	once	TGTGCCAGCAGCCCAAGACCACTCACAGATACGCAGTATTTT	CASSPRPLTDTQYF
.	TRBJ1-1	TRBV9	once	TGTGCCAGCAGCGTAGGGGCTGAAGCTTTCTTT	CASSVGAEAFF
TRBD1	TRBJ2-2	TRBV6-5	.	TGTGCCAGCAGTTGGGACAGCGCGAACACCGGGGAGCTGTTTTTT	CASSWDSANTGELFF
.	TRBJ1-4	TRBV15	.	TGTGCCACCAGCAGCCGACTAGGGGGGAATGAAAAACTGTTTTTT	CATSSRLGGNEKLFF
.	TRBJ2-7	TRBV19	.	TGTGCCAGTAGTATATCGGAATACTACGAGCAGTACTTC	CASSISEYYEQYF
.	TRBJ2-1	TRBV3-1	.	TGTGCCATAGTAAGTCCCTACAATGAGCAGTTCTTC	CAIVSPYNEQFF
.	TRBJ2-5	TRBV20-1	.	TGCAGGATACAGGGTTTGGTCCAAGAGACCCAGTACTTC	CRIQGLVQETQYF
TRBD1	TRBJ2-7	TRBV5-1	.	TGCGCCAGCAGCCCGGGGACAGGGGGCATCTCCTACGAGCAGTACTTC	CASSPGTGGISYEQYF
TRBD1	TRBJ1-1	TRBV30	.	TGTGCCTGGACCCAAAGACAGGGGAACACTGAAGCTTTCTTT	CAWTQRQGNTEAFF
.	TRBJ2-1	TRBV9	.	TGTGCCAGCAGCGTAGACCCCGATGAGCAGTTCTTC	CASSVDPDEQFF
.	TRBJ1-1	TRBV28	.	TGTGCCAGCAGTCGACCTACAGGGCTGGGCACCAGTGAAGCTTTCTTT	CASSRPTGLGTSEAFF
.	TRBJ2-7	TRBV20-1	.	TGCAGTGCAAGCGGACGGGATTTTAACGAGCAGTACTTC	CSASGRDFNEQYF
.	TRBJ1-5	TRBV7-9	.	TGTGCCAGCAGTTCCGGGGTAGGTACGCCCCAGCATTTT	CASSSGVGTPQHF
TRBD2	TRBJ2-1	TRBV29-1	.	TGCAGCGTTGTAACTAGCGGGAGAGTAACCTACAATGAGCAGTTCTTC	CSVVTSGRVTYNEQFF
TRBD1	TRBJ1-2	TRBV12-3/TRBV12-4	.	TGTGCCAGCAGTTTAAAGGGGACAGGGGATAGCTATGGCTACACCTTC	CASSLKGTGDSYGYTF
TRBD1	TRBJ2-1	TRBV24-1	.	TGTGCCACCAGTGCCACCTCGACAGGGCGCAATGAGCAGTTCTTC	CATSATSTGRNEQFF
.	TRBJ2-7	TRBV12-3/TRBV12-4	few	TGTGCCAGCAGTTCCCAGGGGAGCGAGCAGTACTTC	CASSSQGSEQYF
TRBD2	TRBJ2-2	TRBV7-9	.	TGTGCCAGCAGCGCACTACTAGCGGGAGTAGGGACCGGGAAGCTGTTTTTT	CASSALLAGVGTGKLFF
.	TRBJ2-7	TRBV20-1	.	TGCAGTGCTAGAGTGGGGAACTCGCGAAGCTCCTACGAGCAGTACTTC	CSARVGNSRSSYEQYF
.	TRBJ1-6	TRBV5-6	.	TGTGCCAGCAGCTGGGGGACGGCCTTAAATTCACCCCTCCACTTT	CASSWGTALNSPLHF
.	TRBJ2-5	TRBV11-1	.	TGTGCCAGCAGCTTAGGACAGGCGGAGCAAGAGACCCAGTACTTC	CASSLGQAEQETQYF
.	TRBJ2-7	TRBV27	.	TGTGCCAGCAGTTTTAAGGGGTACTACGAGCAGTACTTC	CASSFKGYYEQYF
.	TRBJ2-7	TRBV29-1	once	TGCAGCGTTTCCACAGTCTACGAGCAGTACTTC	CSVSTVYEQYF
.	TRBJ1-3	TRBV2	.	TGTGCCAGCAGTGACGTCAGGGCCAACACCATATATTTT	CASSDVRANTIYF
.	TRBJ2-6	TRBV20-1	.	TGCAGTGCCGAGGGGGCGGGGACTGGGGCCAACGTCCTGACTTTC	CSAEGAGTGANVLTF
.	TRBJ2-5	TRBV4-1	.	TGCGCCAGCAGCCAAGGGACATTTGACCAAGAGACCCAGTACTTC	CASSQGTFDQETQYF
TRBD1	TRBJ2-1	TRBV2	.	TGTGCCAGCAGGAGCCGGGACAGAGCCTACAATGAGCAGTTCTTC	CASRSRDRAYNEQFF
.	TRBJ1-3	TRBV7-9	.	TGTGCCAGCAGCTTTCCACTCCGGGACGGCTCTGGAAACACCATATATTTT	CASSFPLRDGSGNTIYF
.	TRBJ1-5	TRBV7-9	.	TGTGCCAGCAGCCAGACAGCTAGCAATCAGCCCCAGCATTTT	CASSQTASNQPQHF
TRBD1	TRBJ2-7	TRBV7-9	.	TGTGCCAGCAGCTCTGACGGGACAGGGACAATCTACGAGCAGTACTTC	CASSSDGTGTIYEQYF
TRBD2	TRBJ2-7	TRBV5-4	.	TGTGCCAGCAGCTTGTCGGGCGGGGGGGCCCACGAGCAGTACTTC	CASSLSGGGAHEQYF
.	TRBJ2-3	TRBV4-1	.	TGCGCCAGCAGCCAAGAGCCGACGACTGGGGCAGATACGCAGTATTTT	CASSQEPTTGADTQYF
.	TRBJ1-6	TRBV25-1	.	TGTGCCAGCAGTGGTACAGGGAACAATTCACCCCTCCACTTT	CASSGTGNNSPLHF
TRBD2	TRBJ2-3	TRBV5-6	.	TGTGCCAGCAGCGGACCAGCGGGAGACGCAGATACGCAGTATTTT	CASSGPAGDADTQYF
TRBD1	TRBJ1-3	TRBV5-6	.	TGTGCCAGCAGCCTGACAGGGGTCGGAAACACCATATATTTT	CASSLTGVGNTIYF
.	TRBJ2-2	TRBV29-1	.	TGCAGCGTCGCCGAAGGACAGATGAACACCGGGGAGCTGTTTTTT	CSVAEGQMNTGELFF
TRBD1	TRBJ2-7	TRBV27	.	TGTGCCAGCAGTTTATCGGGACAGTTCTACGAGCAGTACTTC	CASSLSGQFYEQYF
TRBD2	TRBJ2-2	TRBV2	.	TGTGCCGACTTAGCGGGGGACACCGGGGAGCTGTTTTTT	CADLAGDTGELFF